One sample yielded the 5 T cell receptor beta chains listed below, sequenced in a study of response to subunit inactivated influenza vaccine. From the RT-PCR reads, TCRdb called clonotypes with MiXCR, one entry per CDR3 protein. The sample has hundreds of thousands of distinct CDR3 sequences, approximately 14% seen once; the top ten hold less than 9%. Sequencing was performed on PBMCs from blood, taken 14 to 15 days before vaccination. The source of these receptors is a man aged 45 to 65 who received an inactivated influenza vaccine.

The chain joins TRBV3-1 to TRBJ2-7; perhaps TRBD1 as D (6 bases). Germline V gene lookup returns CDR1 LGHDT and CDR2 YNNKEL (reference sequence). There are 14 residues in the CDR3. Deletions cut 4 bases from V and 0 bases from J, with 10 bases between. The CDR3 DNA follows: TGTGCCAGCAGCCGGTGGGGGCTCTCCTACGAGCAGTACTTC. This codes for CASSRWGLSYEQYF.

The chain has TRBV20-1 and TRBJ2-1, with D tentatively TRBD1 (5 bases). Trimming pared 6 bases from V and 4 bases from J, leaving 16 bases between. Per the germline V gene, CDR1 is DFQATT and CDR2 is SNEGSKA (reference sequence). The CDR3 has 14 amino acids. CDR3 DNA: TGCAGTGCACGGACATACGACGGTTACAATGAGCAGTTCTTC. Translating gives CSARTYDGYNEQFF.

The chain uses TRBV5-1 and TRBJ1-5; 7 nucleotides line up with TRBD1. The ends lost 2 bases at V and 3 bases at J; junction bases unmatched: 5. This CDR3 comprises 15 residues. Germline-derived CDR1 and CDR2 are SGHRS and YFSETQ. The CDR3 DNA reads TGCGCCAGCAGCTTCCGGGACAGTGTCAATCAGCCCCAGCATTTT. This codes for CASSFRDSVNQPQHF.

On this clonotype itself: Mismatch with germline at one junction end may stem from a read error. The chain recombines TRBV12-3 or TRBV12-4 with TRBJ1-3; weak D call: TRBD1 (5 bases). The CDR3 spans 16 residues. CDR3 sequence reads: CASSFGGGLAGNTIYF. The DNA of the CDR3 is TGCGCCAGCAGTTTTGGCGGGGGATTAGCTGGAAACACCATATATTTT.

Ten or more counts support this clonotype. V and J are TRBV5-5 and TRBJ2-2; 10 bases line up with TRBD1. CDR3 size: 15 residues. V lost 4 bases to trimming and J lost 3 bases; unmatched junction nucleotides: 3. Germline V gene lookup returns CDR1 SGHKS and CDR2 YYEKEE (reference sequence). CDR3 amino acids: CASSPGTGDTGELFF. In DNA, the CDR3 is TGTGCCAGCAGCCCCGGGACAGGGGACACCGGGGAGCTGTTTTTT.